This paragraph reports one T cell receptor (beta chain). Its specificity is not known. The sample comes from a study of T cells in localized non-small cell lung cancer. Findings of the study overall: Adjacent lung held a median roughly 50 of the top 100 tumor clones. The study found T cell clonality highest in uninvolved adjacent lung, above tumor. Tumor samples were not multi-region, leaving intratumor heterogeneity unexcluded.

Assay: immunoSEQ multiplex PCR; the TCRdb copy retains only in-frame clones and omits some. Here the sample spans 65,000 to 95,000 clones, less than 85% being singletons. V lost 3 bases to trimming and J lost 3 bases, with 9 bases between them. Germline CDR1 reads KGHSH; CDR2 reads LQKENI. The CDR3 loop spans 13 amino acids. The clonotype was recovered from a man aged 40-75 years with stage II squamous cell lung carcinoma. Sample: PBMCs, taken before any cancer treatment. This sequence joins TRBV18 and TRBJ2-7; the D gene is possibly TRBD2 (5 bases). CDR3 residues: CASSPREFYEQYF. The CDR3 nucleotides are TGTGCCAGCTCACCCCGGGAATTCTACGAGCAGTACTTC.